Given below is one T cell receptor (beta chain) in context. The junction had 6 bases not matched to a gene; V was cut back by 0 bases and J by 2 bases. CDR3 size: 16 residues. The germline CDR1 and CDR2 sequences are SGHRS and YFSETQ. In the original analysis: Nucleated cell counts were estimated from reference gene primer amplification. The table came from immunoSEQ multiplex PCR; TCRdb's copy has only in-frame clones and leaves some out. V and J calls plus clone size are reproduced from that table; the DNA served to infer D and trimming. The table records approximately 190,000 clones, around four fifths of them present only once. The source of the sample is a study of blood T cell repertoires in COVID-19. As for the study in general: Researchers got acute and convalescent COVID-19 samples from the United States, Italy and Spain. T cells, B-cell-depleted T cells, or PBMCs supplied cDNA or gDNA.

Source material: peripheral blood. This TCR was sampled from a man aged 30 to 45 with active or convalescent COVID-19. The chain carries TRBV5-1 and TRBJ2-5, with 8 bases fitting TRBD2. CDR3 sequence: CASSLAIAGRQETQYF. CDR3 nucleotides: TGCGCCAGCAGCTTGGCGATAGCGGGGCGACAAGAGACCCAGTACTTC.